This TCR beta chain emerged from a study of cytomegalovirus exposure and HLA in healthy donors. Study in general: Most donors, about 82% of roughly 400 genotyped, fell in the Caucasian-associated ancestry cluster.

The CDR3 contains 15 residues. The germline gives CDR1 MNHNS, CDR2 SASEGT. V was shortened by 7 bases and J by 0 bases, with 13 bases between the two germline ends. PCR involved 60 Vbeta and 13 Jbeta primers. TCRdb's table, derived via immunoSEQ multiplex PCR, lists solely in-frame clones and lacks some. The repertoire holds about 100,000 clones, with around 72% as singletons. Sequenced: PBMCs. The V and J genes are TRBV6-1 and TRBJ1-3, with D hard to call. The source of this sequence is a woman in her forties in good health and CMV-seropositive. The CDR3 protein is CASTIAMSSGNTIYF. The DNA of the CDR3 is TGTGCCAGCACCATCGCGATGAGCTCTGGAAACACCATATATTTT.